A single sample is the source of the 26 T cell receptor beta chains below, sequenced in a study of blood T cell repertoires in COVID-19. Profiling relied on immunoSEQ multiplex PCR, and the TCRdb table lists in-frame clones only, not all of them. The sample has roughly 330,000 clones; 88% are singletons. Sequencing was performed on PBMCs or T cells enriched from blood (not recorded which). The receptors shown here come from a young man who had recovered from COVID-19.

This chain connects TRBV2 to TRBJ2-2; D not certain. CDR3 length equals 12 residues. Germline V gene sequence: CDR1 SNHLY, CDR2 FYNNEI. V lost 1 base and J lost 6, with 3 bases in between. The CDR3 DNA reads as TGTGCCAGCAGTGAAGGAGCCGGGGAGCTGTTTTTT. The encoded protein is CASSEGAGELFF.

The genes are TRBV14 and TRBJ1-5; 8 bases line up with TRBD1. CDR3 length: 13 amino acids. The V gene end was trimmed by 4 bases and the J gene end by 6 bases; junction bases not matched to a gene: 2. Germline V gives CDR1 SGHDN, CDR2 FVKESK. This CDR3 is CASSLDRGQPQHF. The CDR3 DNA follows: TGTGCCAGCAGCCTCGACAGGGGTCAGCCCCAGCATTTT.

The gene calls are TRBV4-1 and TRBJ1-4; D gene uncertain. This CDR3 comprises 13 residues. V was pared by 1 base and J by 12 bases, with 12 bases between. Germline-derived CDR1 and CDR2 are MGHRA and YSYEKL. Here the CDR3 reads CASSQAGFSELFF. Written as DNA, the CDR3 is TGCGCCAGCAGCCAAGCAGGATTCTCAGAACTGTTTTTT.

The chain employs TRBV2 and TRBJ2-7; 10 bases agree with TRBD1. V trimming: 7 bases; J trimming: 2 bases; junction bases outside the gene matches: 5. The CDR3 has 14 residues. From germline, CDR1 is SNHLY and CDR2 FYNNEI. DNA for the CDR3: TGTGCCAGCACGGGACAGGGGCTTCCCTACGAGCAGTACTTC. This encodes CASTGQGLPYEQYF.

The chain has TRBV12-3 or TRBV12-4 and TRBJ1-2; 9 bases match TRBD1. This CDR3 region has 12 residues. V shed 6 bases, J shed 8 bases, and the junction held 4 bases outside the gene matches. This CDR3 reads CASSRDRAGYTF. CDR3 DNA sequence: TGTGCCAGCAGCCGGGACAGGGCGGGCTACACCTTC.

V is TRBV28 and J is TRBJ1-5; a possible D gene is TRBD1 (5 bases). V gave up 3 bases and J gave up 7 bases, with 13 bases separating them. Per germline, CDR1 MDHEN and CDR2 SYDVKM. The CDR3 contains 14 residues. The CDR3 sequence is CASSFSRDSQPQHF. In DNA, the CDR3 is TGTGCCAGCAGTTTCTCCAGGGATTCACAGCCCCAGCATTTT.

The chain combines TRBV13 with TRBJ2-3; 13 bases are shared with TRBD2. J was trimmed by 4 bases and V by 6 bases; bases with no gene match: 10. Germline V gene data show CDR1 as PRHDT and CDR2 as FYEKMQ (reference sequence). This CDR3 spans 17 amino acids. The DNA for the CDR3 is TGTGCCAGCAGTGAACTAGCGGGGGGGCCCTCTGCAGATACGCAGTATTTT. Encoded protein: CASSELAGGPSADTQYF.

The genes are TRBV28 and TRBJ2-5, with D possibly being TRBD1 (6 bases). Germline V gene sequence: CDR1 MDHEN, CDR2 SYDVKM. V was cut by 9 bases and J by 5 bases, with 16 bases left in between. The CDR3 length is 13 residues. The CDR3 loop is CASRGLGAETQYF. In DNA, the CDR3 is TGTGCCAGTCGGGGTTTGGGGGCCGAGACCCAGTACTTC.

This chain links TRBV7-3 with TRBJ2-1, with TRBD2 identical over 9 bases. This CDR3 region has 14 residues. V lost 3 bases and J lost 6; bases outside the gene matches: 3. The V gene's germline CDR1 is SGHTA and CDR2 FQGTGA. The CDR3, as DNA: TGTGCCAGCAGCTTGGGACTAGCCCCCAATGAGCAGTTCTTC. This gives the protein CASSLGLAPNEQFF.

The V and J genes are TRBV28 and TRBJ2-2; a possible D gene is TRBD1 (6 bases). The ends were cut back, 4 bases at V and 0 bases at J, with 18 bases in the middle. The CDR3 is 18 residues long. CDR1 is MDHEN and CDR2 is SYDVKM in the germline V gene. DNA of the CDR3: TGTGCCAGCAGTTCACCCCCCACCGGGACACCGAACACCGGGGAGCTGTTTTTT. It yields the protein CASSSPPTGTPNTGELFF.

This clone has only one observation. The genes are TRBV19 and TRBJ1-3; D is unclear. The CDR3 spans 14 residues. Trimming removed 7 bases from V and 2 bases from J, with 12 bases in between. CDR1 LNHDA and CDR2 SQIVND come from the germline V gene (reference sequence). The CDR3: CASTMEFPGNTIYF. CDR3 DNA sequence: TGTGCCAGTACTATGGAGTTTCCTGGAAACACCATATATTTT.

This sequence joins TRBV7-9 and TRBJ1-2, with 8 bases matching TRBD1. Trimming removed 5 bases from V and 2 bases from J; junction bases left unmatched: 1. The CDR3 covers 13 residues. CDR1 SEHNR and CDR2 FQNEAQ come from the germline V gene (reference sequence). CDR3 nucleotides: TGTGCCAGCAGCGGGACAGGAAACTATGGCTACACCTTC. The encoded protein is CASSGTGNYGYTF.

The chain uses TRBV10-2 and TRBJ2-7; a possible D gene is TRBD2 (5 bases). The CDR3 covers 13 residues. CDR1 WSHSY and CDR2 SAAADI come from the germline V gene. V lost 8 bases and J lost 2, with 13 bases in between. This CDR3 reads CASRTLATYEQYF. CDR3 nucleotide sequence: TGCGCCAGCCGGACTCTGGCCACCTACGAGCAGTACTTC.

The chain is built from TRBV6-5 and TRBJ1-4; 9 bases are shared with TRBD1. Trimming cost V 6 bases and J 8 bases; bases outside gene matches: 7. This CDR3 is built from 14 residues. Germline CDR1 reads MNHEY; CDR2 reads SVGAGI. The DNA for the CDR3 is TGTGCCAGCAGGAGGGGACAGGGTTCGGAAAAACTGTTTTTT. This sequence encodes CASRRGQGSEKLFF.

The chain combines TRBV9 with TRBJ2-7, with D perhaps TRBD1 (5 bases). V lost 1 base and J lost 2, with 10 bases in between. Germline CDR1 is SGDLS and CDR2 is YYNGEE. The CDR3 has 14 residues. The CDR3 loop reads CASSVLSRAYEQYF. The CDR3 region has the DNA TGTGCCAGCAGCGTATTATCCAGGGCCTACGAGCAGTACTTC.

This chain uses TRBV27 with TRBJ2-7; D is possibly TRBD1 (5 bases). V lost 3 bases, J lost 7 bases, and 16 bases lay in between. The CDR3 spans 14 residues. Looked up from germline, CDR1 is MNHEY and CDR2 is SMNVEV (reference sequence). CDR3 coding DNA: TGTGCCAGCAGTTTGAGGCAGGGCGCTAGAGAGCAGTACTTC. It codes for CASSLRQGAREQYF.

CDR3 amino acids: CASSPRLAGEAFF. CDR3 DNA sequence: TGTGCCAGCAGCCCAAGATTGGCGGGTGAAGCTTTCTTT. The chain joins TRBV14 to TRBJ1-1, with D unresolved. The length of the CDR3 is 13 residues. The ends were cut back, 4 bases at V and 7 bases at J, with 13 bases in the middle. The germline V gene encodes CDR1 SGHDN and CDR2 FVKESK.

This clone was observed a few times. Other DNA sequences in this specimen translate into the identical CDR3. This chain connects TRBV9 to TRBJ2-5, with TRBD2 matching 13 bases. The CDR3 is 14 residues long. V shed 3 bases and J 5 bases; nucleotides not matched to a gene: 1. CDR1 is SGDLS and CDR2 is YYNGEE in the germline V gene. CDR3 sequence: CASSGTSGGETQYF. Here the CDR3 DNA reads TGTGCCAGCAGCGGGACTAGCGGGGGTGAGACCCAGTACTTC.

The chain is built from TRBV18 and TRBJ2-7, with TRBD1 as a possible D gene (5 bases). V lost 4 bases, J lost 2 bases, and 12 bases lay in between. Germline CDR1 is KGHSH and CDR2 is LQKENI. CDR3 length: 14 amino acids. CDR3: CASSRSTATYEQYF. The CDR3 region has the DNA TGTGCCAGCTCACGATCGACAGCAACCTACGAGCAGTACTTC.

V gene TRBV24-1 combines with J gene TRBJ2-2, with 8 bases lining up with TRBD1. The ends lost 0 bases at V and 6 bases at J; junction bases unmatched: 5. Germline V CDR1 and CDR2: KGHDR, SFDVKD. This CDR3 region has 16 residues. The CDR3 is CATSDLQRQGPGELFF. The CDR3 DNA follows: TGTGCCACCAGTGATTTGCAACGACAGGGGCCCGGGGAGCTGTTTTTT.

This clone has just one count. The chain employs TRBV4-1 and TRBJ2-5; 9 bases are shared with TRBD1. The CDR3 is 15 residues long. CDR1 is MGHRA and CDR2 is YSYEKL in the germline V gene. V shed 1 base and J 3 bases; nucleotides not matched to a gene: 3. In DNA, the CDR3 is TGCGCCAGCAGCCAAGGGGACAGGGTAGAAGAGACCCAGTACTTC. It specifies CASSQGDRVEETQYF.

CDR3 sequence: CSVSIGQGRLSSSYNEQFF. CDR3 nucleotides: TGCAGCGTTAGTATCGGACAGGGGCGACTTTCTAGCTCCTACAATGAGCAGTTCTTC. This chain links TRBV29-1 with TRBJ2-1, with 9 bases that match TRBD1. The V segment lost 5 bases and the J segment 0 bases; nucleotides outside the gene matches: 17. This CDR3 contains 19 residues. Germline V gene sequence: CDR1 SQVTM, CDR2 ANQGSEA.

This clone has only a few counts. The rearrangement uses TRBV7-9 and TRBJ2-7, with 8 bases matching TRBD1. Germline-derived CDR1 and CDR2 are SEHNR and FQNEAQ (reference sequence). The CDR3 runs to 14 residues. V shed 2 bases and J 5 bases; nucleotides not matched to a gene: 5. This CDR3 is CASSLTDRGHEQYF. The CDR3 coding sequence is TGTGCCAGCAGCTTAACAGACAGGGGCCACGAGCAGTACTTC.

The J gene is TRBJ1-6, the V gene TRBV3-1 (or the pseudogene TRBV3-2); D is uncertain. The CDR3 totals 14 residues. Germline V gene sequence: CDR1 LGHDT, CDR2 YNNKEL (reference sequence). Between the trimmed V and J ends, which lost 1 base and 5 bases, there was a span of 6 bases. CDR3 nucleotides: TGTGCCAGCAGCCAAGGGTCGGATAATTCACCCCTCCACTTT. It is translated as CASSQGSDNSPLHF.

V is TRBV7-9 and J is TRBJ2-7; tentatively, D is TRBD2 (5 bases). The CDR3 totals 13 residues. The germline V and J ends were trimmed by 5 bases and 3 bases, with 11 bases remaining between them. Per germline, CDR1 SEHNR and CDR2 FQNEAQ (reference sequence). The CDR3 loop is CASSTQTSYEQYF. The CDR3 DNA is TGTGCCAGCAGCACCCAAACTAGCTACGAGCAGTACTTC. The full variable domain, its missing parts supplied by reference TRBV7-9 and TRBJ2-7, is DTGVSQNPRHKITKRGQNVTFRCDPISEHNRLYWYRQTLGQGPEFLTYFQNEAQLEKSRLLSDRFSAERPKGSFSTLEIQRTEQGDSAMYLCASSTQTSYEQYFGPGTRLTVT.

A few counts support this clone. This rearrangement joins TRBV27 to TRBJ1-6; 9 nucleotides line up with TRBD1. The CDR3 loop spans 15 amino acids. Per the germline V gene, CDR1 is MNHEY and CDR2 is SMNVEV (reference sequence). The ends lost 6 bases at V and 5 bases at J; junction bases unmatched: 5. The CDR3 region is CASRRDRENNSPLHF. DNA for the CDR3: TGTGCCAGCAGAAGGGACAGGGAAAATAATTCACCCCTCCACTTT.